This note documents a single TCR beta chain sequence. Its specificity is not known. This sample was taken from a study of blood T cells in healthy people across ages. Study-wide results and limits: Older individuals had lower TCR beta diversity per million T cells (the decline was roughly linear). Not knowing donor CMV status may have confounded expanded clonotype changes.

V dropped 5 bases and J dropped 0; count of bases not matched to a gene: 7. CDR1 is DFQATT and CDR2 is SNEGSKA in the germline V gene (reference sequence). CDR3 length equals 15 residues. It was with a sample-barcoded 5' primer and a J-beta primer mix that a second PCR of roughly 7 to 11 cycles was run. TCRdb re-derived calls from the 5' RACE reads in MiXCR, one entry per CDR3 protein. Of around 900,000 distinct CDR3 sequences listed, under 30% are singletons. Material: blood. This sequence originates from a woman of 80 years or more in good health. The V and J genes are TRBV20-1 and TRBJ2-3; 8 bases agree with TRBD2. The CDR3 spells CSAAIGTSSTDTQYF. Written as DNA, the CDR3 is TGCAGTGCTGCAATCGGGACTAGTAGCACAGATACGCAGTATTTT.